This T cell receptor beta chain was documented in a study of blood T cell repertoires in COVID-19. On the study more broadly: Sources were T cells, B-cell-depleted T cells, or PBMCs; the material itself was cDNA or gDNA.

Sequencing was performed with immunoSEQ multiplex PCR; in TCRdb, only in-frame clones are kept and a portion is missing. The sample includes around 200,000 clones, approximately 85% seen only once; the top ten take roughly 9.2%. After removal of 8 bases from V and 1 base from J, the junction contained 11 bases not matched to a gene. The CDR3 loop spans 18 amino acids. CDR1 and CDR2 (germline): LNHDA, SQIVND (reference sequence). V is TRBV19 and J is TRBJ2-3, with 14 bases matching TRBD2. Sequenced sample: peripheral blood. This TCR came from a woman at least 80 years old with acute or convalescent COVID-19. The CDR3 bases are TGTGCCAGTTCCAATCGGGGACTAGCGGGAGTCGGCACAGATACGCAGTATTTT. This codes for CASSNRGLAGVGTDTQYF.